The rows below give T cell receptor beta chains drawn from one sample of a study of T-cell reconstitution after alpha-beta-depleted transplantation in children. TCRdb passed the PCR reads through MiXCR, listing each CDR3 protein once. The table has about 980,000 distinct CDR3 sequences, about 29% seen once. Sequencing used PBMCs, mostly from graft donor cells, obtained 360 days after TCRalphabeta/CD19-depleted stem cell transplant. The receptors stem from a boy younger than two who had a stem cell transplant for SCID, so the T cells may come from the graft donor. Each CDR3 is given with its conserved first and last residue. The D gene is left open where the match is weak. The listing skips clone size in some rows; elsewhere it reads once, few, many or a size class.

V gene	J gene	clone size	D gene	CDR3 protein	CDR3 DNA
TRBV11-2	TRBJ2-3	few	TRBD1	CASSPGQGRRTDTQYF	TGTGCCAGCAGCCCCGGACAGGGGAGGCGCACAGATACGCAGTATTTT
TRBV10-3	TRBJ2-3	few	TRBD1	CAITPDRGLTDTQYF	TGTGCCATCACTCCCGACAGGGGCCTCACAGATACGCAGTATTTT
TRBV5-1	TRBJ2-1	-	TRBD2	CASSSIAGGPYEQFF	TGCGCCAGCAGCTCAATAGCGGGGGGGCCCTATGAGCAGTTCTTC
TRBV29-1	TRBJ2-7	many	-	CSVEDPGTEQYF	TGCAGCGTTGAAGATCCCGGTACGGAGCAGTACTTC
TRBV7-8	TRBJ2-7	-	-	CASSLVVPGDYEQYF	TGTGCCAGCAGCTTAGTAGTTCCCGGGGACTACGAGCAGTACTTC
TRBV4-3	TRBJ1-2	-	-	CASSQERRRPYHTF	TGCGCCAGCAGCCAAGAACGGCGTCGGCCCTACCACACCTTC
TRBV18	TRBJ1-2	once	-	CASSPRSFGSPRYGYTF	TGTGCCAGCTCACCACGCTCTTTCGGGAGCCCAAGATATGGCTACACCTTC
TRBV29-1	TRBJ2-1	-	-	CSVVKQDNEQFF	TGCAGCGTTGTAAAACAGGATAATGAGCAGTTCTTC
TRBV28	TRBJ1-5	many	-	CASSFRTSTNSVNQPQHF	TGTGCCAGCAGTTTCCGGACCTCAACTAACAGCGTCAATCAGCCCCAGCATTTT
TRBV28	TRBJ1-3	many	TRBD1	CASSPGGSSGNTIYF	TGTGCCAGCAGCCCAGGGGGATCCTCTGGAAACACCATATATTTT
TRBV3-1	TRBJ2-1	-	-	CASSQEEGGGGDEQFF	TGTGCCAGCAGCCAAGAAGAAGGCGGGGGCGGAGATGAGCAGTTCTTC
TRBV5-4	TRBJ2-4	-	-	CASSSGSTVAKNIQYF	TGTGCCAGCAGCTCGGGATCGACTGTAGCCAAAAACATTCAGTACTTC
TRBV12-3/TRBV12-4	TRBJ2-7	few	-	CASSLSGQSKYEQYF	TGTGCCAGCAGTTTAAGTGGCCAGAGCAAATACGAGCAGTACTTC
TRBV9	TRBJ2-7	-	-	CASSVDGSHSYEQYF	TGTGCCAGCAGCGTAGACGGCTCCCACTCCTACGAGCAGTACTTC
TRBV18	TRBJ2-1	few	-	CASSPRTGIYNEQFF	TGTGCCAGCTCACCACGCACAGGGATTTACAATGAGCAGTTCTTC
TRBV20-1	TRBJ2-7	few	-	CSARDLRASYEQYF	TGCAGTGCTAGAGATCTTAGGGCCTCCTACGAGCAGTACTTC
TRBV5-1	TRBJ1-1	-	-	CASSLDGPLMNTEAFF	TGCGCCAGCAGCTTGGACGGGCCTCTGATGAACACTGAAGCTTTCTTT
TRBV12-3/TRBV12-4	TRBJ1-2	-	-	CASSPLGEFYGYTF	TGTGCCAGCAGCCCACTTGGAGAATTCTATGGCTACACCTTC
TRBV4-1	TRBJ2-6	-	-	CASSQEGVTGRPGANVLTF	TGCGCCAGCAGCCAAGAGGGGGTAACAGGGCGACCTGGGGCCAACGTCCTGACTTTC
TRBV6-2/TRBV6-3	TRBJ2-2	-	TRBD2	CASSYGGTSGPLGYTGELFF	TGTGCCAGCAGTTACGGCGGGACTAGCGGGCCGCTTGGGTACACCGGGGAGCTGTTTTTT
TRBV27	TRBJ2-3	few	TRBD2	CASYPEPGLAVTDTQYF	TGTGCCAGCTACCCGGAACCGGGACTAGCGGTCACAGATACGCAGTATTTT
TRBV6-2/TRBV6-3	TRBJ2-1	-	-	CASKRESPYNEQFF	TGTGCCAGCAAACGGGAGTCTCCCTACAATGAGCAGTTCTTC
TRBV5-1	TRBJ2-6	-	TRBD1	CASSLDTGGSGANVLTF	TGCGCCAGCAGCTTGGACACAGGGGGCTCTGGGGCCAACGTCCTGACTTTC
TRBV5-6	TRBJ2-1	few	-	CASSQTRHREFF	TGTGCCAGCAGCCAAACTCGCCACCGAGAGTTCTTC
TRBV5-1	TRBJ2-5	-	TRBD2	CASSLAGHSKGETQYF	TGCGCCAGCAGCTTAGCGGGGCACTCCAAGGGGGAGACCCAGTACTTC
TRBV5-1	TRBJ2-1	few	-	CASSLVAGTSSYNEQFF	TGCGCCAGCAGCTTGGTGGCTGGCACCAGCTCCTACAATGAGCAGTTCTTC
TRBV28	TRBJ2-1	few	-	CASSLRRVEVYYNEQFF	TGTGCCAGCAGTTTAAGGAGGGTGGAGGTGTACTACAATGAGCAGTTCTTC
TRBV7-9	TRBJ2-1	few	-	CASSFRSSSSYNEQFF	TGTGCCAGCAGCTTCCGGTCATCCAGCTCCTACAATGAGCAGTTCTTC
TRBV18	TRBJ1-1	-	TRBD1	CASSPYPTGIVNTEAFF	TGTGCCAGCTCACCATACCCGACAGGGATTGTGAACACTGAAGCTTTCTTT
TRBV14	TRBJ1-4	-	-	CASSQGFSAAATNEKLFF	TGTGCCAGCAGCCAGGGATTCTCTGCAGCGGCAACTAATGAAAAACTGTTTTTT
TRBV7-9	TRBJ2-1	few	TRBD1	CASSTRDRGDEQFF	TGTGCCAGCAGCACCCGGGACAGGGGGGATGAGCAGTTCTTC
TRBV28	TRBJ1-6	-	-	CASSTDVGSYNSPLHF	TGTGCCAGCAGTACGGACGTCGGCTCCTATAATTCACCCCTCCACTTT
TRBV7-2	TRBJ2-3	few	-	CASSSLQGGPGYF	TGTGCCAGCAGCTCCCTACAGGGGGGGCCGGGGTATTTT
TRBV29-1	TRBJ1-5	few	TRBD1	CSVVTGGKGNQPQHF	TGCAGCGTAGTTACAGGGGGCAAGGGCAATCAGCCCCAGCATTTT
TRBV12-5	TRBJ1-1	-	-	CASGFVRFPAFF	TGTGCTAGTGGTTTTGTCAGATTTCCAGCTTTCTTT
TRBV15	TRBJ2-1	-	-	CATSRRRDPNEQFF	TGTGCCACCAGCAGACGCCGGGACCCCAATGAGCAGTTCTTC
TRBV5-1	TRBJ1-1	-	TRBD1	CASSLGDRGGEAFF	TGCGCCAGCAGCTTGGGGGACAGGGGAGGTGAAGCTTTCTTT
TRBV7-3	TRBJ2-1	-	TRBD2	CASSSGLGVGNEQFF	TGTGCCAGCAGCTCGGGACTAGGGGTTGGTAATGAGCAGTTCTTC
TRBV2	TRBJ2-7	-	TRBD1	CASSAPGTGALEQYF	TGTGCCAGCAGCGCCCCCGGGACAGGGGCCCTGGAGCAGTACTTC
TRBV3-1	TRBJ2-2	few	-	CASSQARNTGELFF	TGTGCCAGCAGCCAAGCCCGAAACACCGGGGAGCTGTTTTTT
TRBV9	TRBJ1-3	few	-	CASSGTGTRNSGNTIYF	TGTGCCAGCAGCGGAACCGGGACAAGGAACTCTGGAAACACCATATATTTT
TRBV2	TRBJ2-1	-	-	CASSGNAGFNEQFF	TGTGCCAGCAGTGGGAATGCAGGGTTTAATGAGCAGTTCTTC
TRBV20-1	TRBJ2-5	-	-	CSAPLAGLQTQYF	TGCAGTGCTCCTCTAGCTGGTTTGCAGACCCAGTACTTC
TRBV9	TRBJ2-1	-	TRBD2	CASSDGTSGGAYNEQFF	TGTGCCAGCAGCGACGGGACTAGCGGGGGGGCCTACAATGAGCAGTTCTTC
TRBV29-1	TRBJ2-7	-	TRBD2	CSVELSLAGGHEQYF	TGCAGCGTTGAATTAAGTTTAGCGGGGGGGCACGAGCAGTACTTC